Shown below are 28 T cell receptor beta chains from a single sample sequenced in a study of beta chain features in type 1 diabetes. Sequenced material consisted of expressed TCRB transcripts (all of the isolated RNA was reverse transcribed). The table came from immunoSEQ multiplex PCR; TCRdb's copy has only in-frame clones and leaves some out. The sample lists approximately 300,000 clones, 9.5% to 11% seen once, with more than 0.015% in the top ten. The sequenced sample consisted of naive CD4+ T cells from blood. The receptors were sampled from a woman between 25 and 40 years old in good health.

This clone has more than one count but fewer than ten. The sample has other DNA sequences that encode this CDR3 too. J is TRBJ2-3 and V is TRBV9; 8 bases are a match to TRBD2. Germline V gene sequence: CDR1 SGDLS, CDR2 YYNGEE. V shed 0 bases, J shed 6 bases, and the junction held 3 bases outside the gene matches. The CDR3 runs 14 residues. CDR3 region: CASSVAGGPDTQYF. The DNA for the CDR3 is TGTGCCAGCAGCGTAGCGGGAGGGCCCGATACGCAGTATTTT.

This chain connects TRBV5-1 to TRBJ2-1, with 7 bases aligning to TRBD1. Germline assignment: CDR1 SGHRS and CDR2 YFSETQ. With 4 bases clipped from V and 0 bases from J, the junction kept 4 bases outside the gene matches. The CDR3 runs 15 residues. For the CDR3, the DNA is TGCGCCAGCAGCGAGACAGGGAGCTCCTACAATGAGCAGTTCTTC. Amino acid sequence: CASSETGSSYNEQFF.

This clone was counted ten times or more. The chain carries TRBV14 and TRBJ2-6; no reliable D call. Per the germline V gene, CDR1 is SGHDN and CDR2 is FVKESK. CDR3 length equals 11 residues. Trimming removed 4 bases from V and 10 bases from J, with 5 bases in between. The CDR3 protein is CASSLLNVLTF. The DNA of the CDR3 is TGTGCCAGCAGCCTACTAAACGTCCTGACTTTC.

V gene TRBV18 combines with J gene TRBJ2-7; D possibly corresponds to TRBD1 (5 bases). The V and J ends lost 1 base and 3 bases respectively, with 10 bases between them. CDR1 and CDR2 (germline): KGHSH, LQKENI. CDR3 length equals 14 residues. CDR3: CASSPLDTNYEQYF. CDR3 in DNA: TGTGCCAGCTCACCACTGGACACTAACTACGAGCAGTACTTC.

This clone was observed a few times. V usage is TRBV7-2 and J usage is TRBJ2-1; 7 bases match TRBD2. CDR1 and CDR2 (germline): SGHTA, FQGNSA. The CDR3 covers 15 residues. V was clipped by 1 base and J by 5 bases; unmatched bases: 5. DNA for the CDR3: TGTGCCAGCAGCTTAGAAGCGGGAATACACAATGAGCAGTTCTTC. Its translation is CASSLEAGIHNEQFF.

This rearrangement joins TRBV7-6 to TRBJ2-6; 8 bases map to TRBD1. The length of the CDR3 is 19 residues. Trimming at V came to 7 bases and at J to 0 bases, leaving 14 bases not matched to a gene. Germline V gene sequence: CDR1 SGHVS, CDR2 FNYEAQ. The CDR3, as DNA: TGTGCCAGCACCGCCAAGCCGGGACAGGATTTCTCTGGGGCCAACGTCCTGACTTTC. Protein product: CASTAKPGQDFSGANVLTF.

This chain connects TRBV9 to TRBJ1-1, with D possibly TRBD1 on 6 matching bases. The CDR3 extends over 14 amino acids. Per germline, CDR1 SGDLS and CDR2 YYNGEE. The V gene lost 4 bases and the J gene lost 2 bases, with 12 bases spanning the gap. CDR3 in DNA: TGTGCCAGCAGCCAAAGGACAGCTAACACTGAAGCTTTCTTT. Amino acid sequence: CASSQRTANTEAFF.

This clone was detected a few times. The gene calls are TRBV7-2 and TRBJ2-2; D is unclear. CDR1 is SGHTA, CDR2 FQGNSA, per germline. The V end was cut by 0 bases, the J end by 3 bases, with 5 bases between. CDR3 size: 14 residues. Here the CDR3 reads CASSLATYTGELFF. CDR3 bases: TGTGCCAGCAGCTTAGCGACATACACCGGGGAGCTGTTTTTT.

J is TRBJ1-5 and V is TRBV19; 8 bases agree with TRBD1. The trim removed 4 bases at V and 4 bases at J, leaving 3 bases unmatched. Germline V gives CDR1 LNHDA, CDR2 SQIVND (reference sequence). This CDR3 comprises 14 residues. The CDR3 bases are TGTGCCAGTAGTACTACAGGGGGGAATCAGCCCCAGCATTTT. Its protein product is CASSTTGGNQPQHF.

This clone was detected a few times. The rearrangement uses TRBV28 and TRBJ2-7; tentative D call: TRBD2 (5 bases). Germline V gives CDR1 MDHEN, CDR2 SYDVKM. V lost 8 bases and J 2 bases, leaving 13 bases between the germline ends. The CDR3 runs to 13 residues. DNA for the CDR3: TGTGCCAGCTGTGCGGGTCCAACCTACGAGCAGTACTTC. The encoded protein is CASCAGPTYEQYF. Together with reference TRBV28 and TRBJ2-7, the CDR3 gives the full variable domain: DVKVTQSSRYLVKRTGEKVFLECVQDMDHENMFWYRQDPGLGLRLIYFSYDVKMKEKGDIPEGYSVSREKKERFSLILESASTNQTSMYLCASCAGPTYEQYFGPGTRLTVT.

This clone was detected a few times. The chain has TRBV6-6 and TRBJ2-2; possibly TRBD1 for D (6 bases). There are 14 residues in the CDR3. The germline gives CDR1 MNHNY, CDR2 SVGAGI (reference sequence). Deletions cut 4 bases from V and 3 bases from J, with 9 bases between. CDR3 nucleotide sequence: TGTGCCAGCAGTTGGAACAGGGACACCGGGGAGCTGTTTTTT. Amino acids: CASSWNRDTGELFF.

Concerning this clone itself: Other DNA sequences in this sample translate to the same CDR3. J is TRBJ1-1 and V is TRBV18; D is possibly TRBD1 (5 bases). Germline CDR1 KGHSH, CDR2 LQKENI. The germline V and J ends were trimmed by 2 bases and 2 bases, with 9 bases remaining between them. CDR3 length equals 14 residues. The CDR3 region has the DNA TGTGCCAGCTCACCAGTTGACAGAAACACTGAAGCTTTCTTT. This sequence encodes CASSPVDRNTEAFF.

The CDR3 nucleotides read TGTGCCAGCAGTGAAGGGGGGACTAGCGGGAACCAAGAGACCCAGTACTTC. Translating gives CASSEGGTSGNQETQYF. The chain combines TRBV6-1 with TRBJ2-5, with TRBD2 matching over 13 bases. Germline CDR1 reads MNHNS; CDR2 reads SASEGT. There are 17 residues in the CDR3. With V trimmed by 1 base and J by 0 bases, 2 bases remained unmatched.

The V call is TRBV4-3, the J call TRBJ2-3, with TRBD2 as a possible D gene (5 bases). This CDR3 is built from 14 residues. Germline V CDR1 and CDR2: LGHNA, YSLEER. V was clipped by 1 base and J by 5 bases, with 10 bases between them. The CDR3 loop reads CASSQATGVDTQYF. CDR3 bases: TGCGCCAGCAGCCAAGCGACCGGGGTAGATACGCAGTATTTT.

V gene TRBV7-9 combines with J gene TRBJ1-3; D is perhaps TRBD1 (5 bases). Trimming shortened V by 3 bases and J by 0 bases, and 9 bases separated the two germline ends. Germline CDR1 is SEHNR and CDR2 is FQNEAQ (reference sequence). The CDR3 is 15 residues long. The CDR3 nucleotides are TGTGCCAGCAGCTTTAGGGGAAGCTCTGGAAACACCATATATTTT. It specifies CASSFRGSSGNTIYF. Supplemented by reference TRBV7-9 and TRBJ1-3, the full variable domain reads DTGVSQNPRHKITKRGQNVTFRCDPISEHNRLYWYRQTLGQGPEFLTYFQNEAQLEKSRLLSDRFSAERPKGSFSTLEIQRTEQGDSAMYLCASSFRGSSGNTIYFGEGSWLTVV.

This clone came up a few times. This chain uses TRBV9 with TRBJ1-4; 7 nucleotides match TRBD1. CDR3 length: 16 amino acids. V gave up 0 bases and J gave up 3 bases; unmatched junction bases: 5. Germline V gene lookup returns CDR1 SGDLS and CDR2 YYNGEE. The CDR3: CASSVDPGTANEKLFF. The CDR3 DNA sequence: TGTGCCAGCAGCGTAGACCCCGGGACAGCTAATGAAAAACTGTTTTTT.

This clone occurred a few times. The gene calls are TRBV4-3 and TRBJ2-4, with TRBD1 matching 9 bases. V gave up 5 bases and J gave up 0 bases; unmatched junction bases: 8. Germline V gene data show CDR1 as LGHNA and CDR2 as YSLEER. The CDR3 extends over 17 amino acids. The CDR3 coding sequence is TGCGCCAGCAGCACAAGAGCACAGGGGGCAGCCAAAAACATTCAGTACTTC. It yields the protein CASSTRAQGAAKNIQYF.

V usage is TRBV11-2 and J usage is TRBJ2-2; 8 bases align to TRBD2. The CDR3 sequence is 15 residues long. Losses at the gene ends were 1 base for V and 5 bases for J; bases not matched to a gene: 3. The germline CDR1 and CDR2 sequences are SGHAT and FQNNGV. CDR3: CASSLAGLGTGELFF. The CDR3 nucleotides read TGTGCCAGCAGCTTAGCGGGACTAGGGACCGGGGAGCTGTTTTTT.

The chain carries TRBV4-2 and TRBJ2-6; D perhaps matches TRBD1 (6 bases). CDR3 length: 15 residues. The germline CDR1 and CDR2 sequences are LGHNA and YNFKEQ. The V end lost 5 bases, the J end lost 1 base, and 9 bases lay between the germline ends. The CDR3 coding sequence is TGTGCCAGCAGCTTGGACAGATCTGGGGCCAACGTCCTGACTTTC. Amino acids: CASSLDRSGANVLTF.

This clone was picked up a small number of times. The chain uses TRBV7-8 and TRBJ2-5; weak D call: TRBD1 (6 bases). CDR3 length: 13 residues. Germline CDR1 SGHVS, CDR2 FQNEAQ. The ends were cut back, 1 base at V and 4 bases at J, with 7 bases in the middle. The CDR3 reads CASSLGTVETQYF. The CDR3 coding sequence is TGTGCCAGCAGCTTAGGGACAGTAGAGACCCAGTACTTC.

This clone was seen only a few times. Other DNA variants within this sample encode the same CDR3. The chain couples TRBV7-2 to TRBJ2-1, with a possible D match to TRBD1 (6 bases). The V end lost 2 bases, the J end lost 7 bases, and 6 bases lay between the germline ends. The CDR3 has 12 residues. Germline assignment: CDR1 SGHTA and CDR2 FQGNSA. CDR3 amino acids: CASSLTGNEQFF. The CDR3 coding sequence is TGTGCCAGCAGCTTAACAGGGAATGAGCAGTTCTTC.

The rearrangement links TRBV21-1 to TRBJ2-5; whether TRBD1, the table's D call, matches the DNA was not checked. TRBV21-1 is shown as a pseudogene. The CDR3 contains 17 residues. The CDR3 DNA reads TGTGCCAGCAGCCTAGGGCCGGGACAGGGGTGTTGGGAGACCCAGTACTTC. It specifies CASSLGPGQGCWETQYF.

The chain uses TRBV9 and TRBJ2-5, with 11 bases aligning to TRBD2. CDR3 length equals 16 residues. Per germline, CDR1 SGDLS and CDR2 YYNGEE. With V trimmed by 3 bases and J by 1 base, 5 bases remained unmatched. CDR3 in DNA: TGTGCCAGCAGCGACCCTAGCGGGAGGACCCAAGAGACCCAGTACTTC. Translating gives CASSDPSGRTQETQYF.

This clone was found a few times. The junction departs from germline at one end; a sequencing error may be responsible. This sequence joins TRBV6-1 and TRBJ1-4; 10 positions match TRBD1. The CDR3 consists of 14 residues. Germline CDR1 and CDR2: MNHNS and SASEGT. CDR3 nucleotides: TGTGCCAGCAGCGAAGGGACAGGGGTCGAAAAACTGTTTTTT. This sequence encodes CASSEGTGVEKLFF.

The CDR3 DNA sequence: TGTGCCAGCAGTTACTCGGGAGGGACTAGCCCAGATACGCAGTATTTT. This translates into CASSYSGGTSPDTQYF. The chain joins TRBV6-5 to TRBJ2-3; the match to TRBD2 covers 9 bases. CDR3 length: 16 residues. Germline lookup yields CDR1 MNHEY and CDR2 SVGAGI. V lost 0 bases and J lost 4; bases outside the gene matches: 5.

This clone turned up a few times. The CDR3 loop reads CASSQDRGQGFANEKLFF. Here the CDR3 DNA reads TGTGCCAGCAGCCAAGACCGCGGACAGGGTTTCGCTAATGAAAAACTGTTTTTT. V usage is TRBV4-2 and J usage is TRBJ1-4; 8 bases align to TRBD1. Per the germline V gene, CDR1 is LGHNA and CDR2 is YNFKEQ. This CDR3 has 18 residues. The V segment lost 0 bases and the J segment 3 bases; nucleotides outside the gene matches: 9.

As concerns this clone: Other nucleotide sequences in the sample specify the same CDR3. This chain connects TRBV11-2 to TRBJ2-1, with D uncertain. CDR1 and CDR2 (germline): SGHAT, FQNNGV. The CDR3 extends over 13 amino acids. Trimming removed 1 base at V and 4 bases at J, with 5 bases between. CDR3 nucleotides: TGTGCCAGCAGCTTAGCCCAGTACAATGAGCAGTTCTTC. Protein: CASSLAQYNEQFF.

This clone was seen a few times. This rearrangement joins TRBV5-1 to TRBJ2-1; 13 bases map to TRBD2. This CDR3 has 15 residues. Trimming at V came to 5 bases and at J to 9 bases, leaving 8 bases not matched to a gene. Germline CDR1 SGHRS, CDR2 YFSETQ. Here the CDR3 reads CASRWTSGSRGEQFF. The CDR3 DNA follows: TGCGCCAGCAGATGGACTAGCGGGAGTAGGGGTGAGCAGTTCTTC. The variable domain in full, with the rest retrieved from reference TRBV5-1 and TRBJ2-1, is KAGVTQTPRYLIKTRGQQVTLSCSPISGHRSVSWYQQTPGQGLQFLFEYFSETQRNKGNFPGRFSGRQFSNSRSEMNVSTLELGDSALYLCASRWTSGSRGEQFFGPGTRLTVL.